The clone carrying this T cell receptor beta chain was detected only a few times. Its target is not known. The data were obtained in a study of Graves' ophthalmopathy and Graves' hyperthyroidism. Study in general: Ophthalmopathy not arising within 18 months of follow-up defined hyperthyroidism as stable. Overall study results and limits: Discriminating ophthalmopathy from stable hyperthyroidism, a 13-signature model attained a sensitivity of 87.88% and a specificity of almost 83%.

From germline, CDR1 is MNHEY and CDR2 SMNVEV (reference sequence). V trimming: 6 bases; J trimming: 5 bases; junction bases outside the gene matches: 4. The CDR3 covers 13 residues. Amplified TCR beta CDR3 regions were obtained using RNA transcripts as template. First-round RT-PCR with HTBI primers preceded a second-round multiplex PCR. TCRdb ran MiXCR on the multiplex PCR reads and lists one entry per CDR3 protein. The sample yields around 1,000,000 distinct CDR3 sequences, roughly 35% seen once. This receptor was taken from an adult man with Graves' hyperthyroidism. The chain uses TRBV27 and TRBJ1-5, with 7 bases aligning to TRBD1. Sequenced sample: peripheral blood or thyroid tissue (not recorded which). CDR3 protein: CASRWDSDQPQHF. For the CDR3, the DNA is TGTGCCAGCAGATGGGACAGCGATCAGCCCCAGCATTTT.